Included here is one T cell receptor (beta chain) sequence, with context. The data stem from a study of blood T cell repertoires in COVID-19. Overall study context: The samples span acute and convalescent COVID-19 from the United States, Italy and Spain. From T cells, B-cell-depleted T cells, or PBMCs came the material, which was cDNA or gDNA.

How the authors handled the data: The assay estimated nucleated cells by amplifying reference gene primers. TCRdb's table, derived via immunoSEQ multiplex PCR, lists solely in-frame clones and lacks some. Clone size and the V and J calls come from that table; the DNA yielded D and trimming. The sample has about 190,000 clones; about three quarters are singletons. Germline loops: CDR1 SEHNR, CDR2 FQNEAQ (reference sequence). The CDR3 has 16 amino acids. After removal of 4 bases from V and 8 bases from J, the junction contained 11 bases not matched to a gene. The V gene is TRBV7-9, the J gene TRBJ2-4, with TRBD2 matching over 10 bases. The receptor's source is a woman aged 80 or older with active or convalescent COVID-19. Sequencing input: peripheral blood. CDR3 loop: CASSSTSGVPMDIQYF. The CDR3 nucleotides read TGTGCCAGCAGCTCCACTAGCGGGGTACCGATGGACATTCAGTACTTC.